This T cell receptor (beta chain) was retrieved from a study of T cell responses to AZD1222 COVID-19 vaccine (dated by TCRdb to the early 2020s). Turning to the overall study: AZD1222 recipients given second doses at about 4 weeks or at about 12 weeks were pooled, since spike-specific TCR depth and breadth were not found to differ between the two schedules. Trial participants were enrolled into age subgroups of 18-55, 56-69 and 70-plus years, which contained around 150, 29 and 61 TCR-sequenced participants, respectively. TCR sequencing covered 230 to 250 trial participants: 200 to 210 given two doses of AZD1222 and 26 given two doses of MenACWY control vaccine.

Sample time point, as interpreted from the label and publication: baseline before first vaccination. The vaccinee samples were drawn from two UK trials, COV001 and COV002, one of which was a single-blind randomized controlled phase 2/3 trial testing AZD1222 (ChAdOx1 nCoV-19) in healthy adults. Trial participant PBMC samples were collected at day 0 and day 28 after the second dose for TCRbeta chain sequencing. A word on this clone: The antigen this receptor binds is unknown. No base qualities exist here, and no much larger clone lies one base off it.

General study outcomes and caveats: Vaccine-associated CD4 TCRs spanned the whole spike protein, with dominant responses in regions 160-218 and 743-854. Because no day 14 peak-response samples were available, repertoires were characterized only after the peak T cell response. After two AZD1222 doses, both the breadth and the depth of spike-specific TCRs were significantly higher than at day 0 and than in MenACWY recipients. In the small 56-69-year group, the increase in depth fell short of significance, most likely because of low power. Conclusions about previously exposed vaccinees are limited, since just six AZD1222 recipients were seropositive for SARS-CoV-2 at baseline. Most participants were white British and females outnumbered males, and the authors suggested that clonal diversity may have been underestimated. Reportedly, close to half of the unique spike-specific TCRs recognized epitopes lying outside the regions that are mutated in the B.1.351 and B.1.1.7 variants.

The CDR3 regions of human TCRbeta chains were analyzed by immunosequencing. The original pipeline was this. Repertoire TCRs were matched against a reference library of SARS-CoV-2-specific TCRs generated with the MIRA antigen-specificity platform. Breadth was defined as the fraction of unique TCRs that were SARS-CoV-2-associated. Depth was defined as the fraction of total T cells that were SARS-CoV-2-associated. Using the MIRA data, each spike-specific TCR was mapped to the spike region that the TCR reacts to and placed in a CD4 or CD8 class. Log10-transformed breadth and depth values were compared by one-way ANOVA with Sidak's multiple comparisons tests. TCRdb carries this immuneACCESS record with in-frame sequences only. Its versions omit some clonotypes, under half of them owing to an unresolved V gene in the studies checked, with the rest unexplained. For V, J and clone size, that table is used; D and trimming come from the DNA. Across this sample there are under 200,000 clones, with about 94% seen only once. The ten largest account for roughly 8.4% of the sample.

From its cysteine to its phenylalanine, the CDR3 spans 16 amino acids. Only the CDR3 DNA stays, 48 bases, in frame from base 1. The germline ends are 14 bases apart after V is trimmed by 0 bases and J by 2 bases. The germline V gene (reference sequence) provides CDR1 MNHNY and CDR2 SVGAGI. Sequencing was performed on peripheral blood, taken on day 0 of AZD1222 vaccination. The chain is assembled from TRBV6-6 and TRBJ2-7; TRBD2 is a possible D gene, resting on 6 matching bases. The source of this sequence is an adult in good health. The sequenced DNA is TGTGCCAGCAGTTACTCGAGGGTTAGCGGAGCCTACGAGCAGTACTTC. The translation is CASSYSRVSGAYEQYF.